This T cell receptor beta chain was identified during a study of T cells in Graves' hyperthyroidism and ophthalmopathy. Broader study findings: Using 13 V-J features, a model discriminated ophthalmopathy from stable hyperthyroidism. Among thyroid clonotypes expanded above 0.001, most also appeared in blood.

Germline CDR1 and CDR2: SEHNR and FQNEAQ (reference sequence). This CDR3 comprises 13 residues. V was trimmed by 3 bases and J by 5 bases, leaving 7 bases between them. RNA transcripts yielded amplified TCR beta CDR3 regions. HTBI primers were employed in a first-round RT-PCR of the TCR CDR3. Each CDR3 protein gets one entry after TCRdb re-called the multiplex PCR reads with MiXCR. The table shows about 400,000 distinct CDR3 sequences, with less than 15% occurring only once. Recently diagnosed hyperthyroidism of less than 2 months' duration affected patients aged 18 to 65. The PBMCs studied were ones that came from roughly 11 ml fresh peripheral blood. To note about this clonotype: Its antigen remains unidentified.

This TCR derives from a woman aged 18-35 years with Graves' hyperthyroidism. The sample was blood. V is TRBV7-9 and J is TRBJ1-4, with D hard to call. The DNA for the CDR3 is TGTGCCAGCAGCTTTCGATCGAATGAAAAACTGTTTTTT. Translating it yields CASSFRSNEKLFF.